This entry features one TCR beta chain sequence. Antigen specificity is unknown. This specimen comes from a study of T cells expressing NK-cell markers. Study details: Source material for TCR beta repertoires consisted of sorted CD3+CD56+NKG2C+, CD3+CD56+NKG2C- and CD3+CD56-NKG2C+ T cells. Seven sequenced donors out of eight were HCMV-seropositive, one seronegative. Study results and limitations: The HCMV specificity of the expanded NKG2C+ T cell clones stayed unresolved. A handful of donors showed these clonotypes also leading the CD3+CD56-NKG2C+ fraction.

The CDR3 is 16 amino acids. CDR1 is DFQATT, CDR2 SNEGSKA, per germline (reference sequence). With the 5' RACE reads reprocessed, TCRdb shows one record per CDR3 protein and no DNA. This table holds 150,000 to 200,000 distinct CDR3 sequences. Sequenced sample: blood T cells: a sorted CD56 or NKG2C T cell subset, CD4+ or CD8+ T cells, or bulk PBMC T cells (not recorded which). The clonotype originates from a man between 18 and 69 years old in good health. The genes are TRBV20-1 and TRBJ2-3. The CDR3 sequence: CSARDSVTAITDTQYF.